These 7 T cell receptor beta chains were sequenced from one sample in a study of shared clonotypes between healthy human individuals. Clones were read by immunoSEQ multiplex PCR, and TCRdb kept only the in-frame ones, dropping some. The data show 1,100,000 or so clones, around 78% seen once. Sample: memory CD4+ T cells from PBMCs. Subset noted: CD45RA-negative fraction. The origin of the receptors is a man in his late teens or twenties in good health. Some clones in this sample may be carry-over from other donors' samples.

This clone was detected a few times. The J gene is TRBJ2-1, the V gene TRBV11-1; 11 bases line up with TRBD2. Germline CDR1 SGHAT, CDR2 FQDESV (reference sequence). The J segment lost 4 bases and the V segment lost 3 bases, leaving 8 bases of the junction unmatched. CDR3 length: 17 residues. Here the CDR3 DNA reads TGTGCCAGCAGCTTCCCGACTAGCGGGAAACAATACAATGAGCAGTTCTTC. As protein: CASSFPTSGKQYNEQFF.

In this sample, this clone turned up a few times. CDR3 nucleotide sequence: TGTGCCAGCAGCCTTGGGACTATCTTCAATGAGCAGTTCTTC. Amino acid sequence: CASSLGTIFNEQFF. V usage is TRBV7-8 and J usage is TRBJ2-1; 7 nucleotides line up with TRBD2. Trimming cost V 5 bases and J 6 bases; bases outside gene matches: 7. The CDR3 is 14 amino acids. Germline CDR1 and CDR2: SGHVS and FQNEAQ. Filled out from reference TRBV7-8 and TRBJ2-1, the complete variable domain reads GAGVSQSPRYKVAKRGQDVALRCDPISGHVSLFWYQQALGQGPEFLTYFQNEAQLDKSGLPSDRFFAERPEGSVSTLKIQRTQQEDSAVYLCASSLGTIFNEQFFGPGTRLTVL.

The J gene is TRBJ2-2, the V gene TRBV30; D tentatively fits TRBD1 or TRBD2 (5 bases each). The CDR3 is 16 residues long. V lost 5 bases and J lost 5, with 21 bases in between. From germline, CDR1 is GTSNPN and CDR2 SVGIG (reference sequence). The CDR3 nucleotides read TGTGCCTGGGGGGGTCCCGCCGCCAGTAGAACCGGGGAGCTGTTTTTT. Encoded protein: CAWGGPAASRTGELFF. Full variable domain (missing parts from reference TRBV30 and TRBJ2-2): SQTIHQWPATLVQPVGSPLSLECTVEGTSNPNLYWYRQAAGRGLQLLFYSVGIGQISSEVPQNLSASRPQDRQFILSSKKLLLSDSGFYLCAWGGPAASRTGELFFGEGSRLTVL.

The V gene is TRBV4-1, the J gene TRBJ2-2; perhaps TRBD1 as D (6 bases). Germline CDR1 reads MGHRA; CDR2 reads YSYEKL. V lost 1 base and J lost 1, with 10 bases in between. The CDR3 length is 16 residues. The CDR3 loop is CASSQAGGGNTGELFF. Written as DNA, the CDR3 is TGCGCCAGCAGCCAAGCTGGGGGCGGGAACACCGGGGAGCTGTTTTTT.

The rearrangement joins TRBV25-1 to TRBJ2-1; D remains unclear. Trimming pared 7 bases from V and 12 bases from J, leaving 16 bases between. There are 12 residues in the CDR3. The germline gives CDR1 MGHDK, CDR2 SYGVNS. CDR3 sequence: CASMNPGGWQFF. CDR3 sequence (DNA): TGTGCCAGCATGAACCCTGGCGGATGGCAGTTCTTC. Full variable domain (missing parts from reference TRBV25-1 and TRBJ2-1): EADIYQTPRYLVIGTGKKITLECSQTMGHDKMYWYQQDPGMELHLIHYSYGVNSTEKGDLSSESTVSRIRTEHFPLTLESARPSHTSQYLCASMNPGGWQFFGPGTRLTVL.

This clone was found many times. This sequence joins TRBV6-6 and TRBJ2-7; TRBD1 matches 8 bases. V lost 4 bases, J lost 5 bases, and 10 bases stayed unmatched. Germline CDR1 and CDR2: MNHNY and SVGAGI (reference sequence). CDR3 length: 15 amino acids. In nucleotides, the CDR3 is TGTGCCAGCAGTTCCCAGGGGGCTCTCATGAACGAGCAGTACTTC. It encodes CASSSQGALMNEQYF.

There are a few counts of this clone. The V gene is TRBV11-2, the J gene TRBJ1-1, with a tentative D call TRBD1 (6 bases). The CDR3 loop spans 16 amino acids. Germline CDR1 is SGHAT and CDR2 is FQNNGV. V was pared by 5 bases and J by 1 base, with 17 bases between. In DNA form, the CDR3 reads TGTGCCAGCAGCCCCTACAGGGAGTCCCCGAACACTGAAGCTTTCTTT. It codes for CASSPYRESPNTEAFF. Complete variable domain (other parts from reference TRBV11-2 and TRBJ1-1): EAGVAQSPRYKIIEKRQSVAFWCNPISGHATLYWYQQILGQGPKLLIQFQNNGVVDDSQLPKDRFSAERLKGVDSTLKIQPAKLEDSAVYLCASSPYRESPNTEAFFGQGTRLTVV.